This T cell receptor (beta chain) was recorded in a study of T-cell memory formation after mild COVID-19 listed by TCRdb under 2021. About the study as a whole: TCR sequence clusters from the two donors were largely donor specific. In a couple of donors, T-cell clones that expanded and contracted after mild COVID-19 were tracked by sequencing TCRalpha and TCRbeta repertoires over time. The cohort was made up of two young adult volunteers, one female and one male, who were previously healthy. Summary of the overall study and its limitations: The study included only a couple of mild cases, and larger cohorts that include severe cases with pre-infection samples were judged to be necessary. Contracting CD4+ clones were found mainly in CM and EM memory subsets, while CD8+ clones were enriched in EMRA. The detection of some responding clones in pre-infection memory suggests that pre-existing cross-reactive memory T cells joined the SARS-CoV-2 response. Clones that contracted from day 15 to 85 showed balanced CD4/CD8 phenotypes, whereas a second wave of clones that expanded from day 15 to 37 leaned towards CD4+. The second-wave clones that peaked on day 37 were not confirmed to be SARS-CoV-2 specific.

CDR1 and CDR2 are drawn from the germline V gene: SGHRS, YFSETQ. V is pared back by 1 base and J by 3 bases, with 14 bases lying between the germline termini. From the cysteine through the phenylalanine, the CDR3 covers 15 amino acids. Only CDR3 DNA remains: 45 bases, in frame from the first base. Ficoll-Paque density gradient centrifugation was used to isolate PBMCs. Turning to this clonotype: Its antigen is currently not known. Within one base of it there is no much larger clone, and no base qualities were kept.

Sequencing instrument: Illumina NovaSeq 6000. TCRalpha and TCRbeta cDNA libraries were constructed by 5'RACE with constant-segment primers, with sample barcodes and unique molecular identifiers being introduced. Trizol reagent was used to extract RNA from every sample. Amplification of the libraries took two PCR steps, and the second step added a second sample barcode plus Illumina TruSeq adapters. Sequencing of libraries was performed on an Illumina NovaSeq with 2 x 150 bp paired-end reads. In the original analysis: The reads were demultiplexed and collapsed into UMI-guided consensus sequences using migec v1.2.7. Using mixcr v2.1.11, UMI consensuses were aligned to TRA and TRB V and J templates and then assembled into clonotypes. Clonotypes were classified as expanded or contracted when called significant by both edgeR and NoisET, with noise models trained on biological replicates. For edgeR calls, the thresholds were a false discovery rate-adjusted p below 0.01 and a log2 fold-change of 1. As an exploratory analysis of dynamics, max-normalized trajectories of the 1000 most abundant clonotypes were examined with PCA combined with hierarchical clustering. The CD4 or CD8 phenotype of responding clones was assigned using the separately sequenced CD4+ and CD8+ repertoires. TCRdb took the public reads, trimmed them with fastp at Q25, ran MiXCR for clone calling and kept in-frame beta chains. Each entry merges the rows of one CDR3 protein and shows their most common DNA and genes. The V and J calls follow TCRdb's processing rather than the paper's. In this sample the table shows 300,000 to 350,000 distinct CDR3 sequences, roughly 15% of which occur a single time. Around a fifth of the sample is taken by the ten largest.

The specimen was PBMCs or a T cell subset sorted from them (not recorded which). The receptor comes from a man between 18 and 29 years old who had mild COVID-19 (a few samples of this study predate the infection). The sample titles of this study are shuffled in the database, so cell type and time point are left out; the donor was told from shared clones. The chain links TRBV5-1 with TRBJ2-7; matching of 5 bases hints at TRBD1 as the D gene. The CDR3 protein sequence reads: CASSLNGDSLYEQYF. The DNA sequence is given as TGCGCCAGCAGCTTGAATGGTGACAGCCTCTACGAGCAGTACTTC.